The 29 T cell receptor beta chains listed next were all sequenced from one sample in a study of response to subunit inactivated influenza vaccine (dated by TCRdb to about 2018). Library generation was performed with RT-PCR. The reads were generated on an Illumina HiSeq 2500. TCRdb reprocessing: public reads trimmed at Q25 with fastp, clones called with MiXCR, in-frame beta chains kept. CDR3 protein duplicates are merged, each entry listing the most common genes and DNA. For this sample there are roughly 500,000 distinct CDR3 sequences; approximately 20% appear just once. About 3% of the sample is held by the ten biggest clonotypes. The sample was also reused in another study, on T cells expressing NK-cell markers. From that second study: TCR beta cDNA libraries were made by 5'RACE template switching that added a universal primer site and unique molecular identifiers.

The sample in question was CD4+ T cells sorted from PBMCs, obtained 11 to 12 days after vaccination. These receptors all stem from a man aged 45-65 years who received an inactivated influenza vaccine. Donor details come from another sample of the same person, matched by shared clones.

There are many counts of this clonotype. CDR3 in amino acids: CASSSGGNQPQHF. The DNA of the CDR3 is TGTGCCAGCAGTTCGGGGGGAAATCAGCCCCAGCATTTT. This rearrangement joins TRBV7-9 to TRBJ1-5, with D perhaps TRBD1 (5 bases). V gave up 6 bases and J gave up 4 bases, with 10 bases separating them. Germline V lookup: CDR1 SEHNR, CDR2 FQNEAQ (reference sequence). There are 13 residues in the CDR3.

The chain links TRBV19 to TRBJ1-1, with D uncertain. The CDR3 is 11 residues long. The V gene's germline CDR1 is LNHDA and CDR2 SQIVND (reference sequence). The V and J ends lost 5 bases and 6 bases respectively, with 7 bases between them. The CDR3 loop is CASSYSSEAFF. CDR3 bases: TGTGCCAGTAGTTACAGCTCTGAAGCTTTCTTT.

This clonotype occurred once. The chain's CDR3 is CASRPGARDTQYF. The CDR3 region has the DNA TGTGCCAGCAGACCCGGCGCCAGGGATACGCAGTATTTT. This chain joins TRBV3-1 and TRBJ2-3; D uncertain. Germline CDR1 is LGHDT and CDR2 is YNNKEL (reference sequence). The CDR3 length is 13 residues. Trimming took 6 bases from V and 6 from J, leaving 13 bases between them.

The chain links TRBV5-1 to TRBJ2-2; perhaps TRBD1 as D (6 bases). This CDR3 contains 15 residues. Germline CDR1 is SGHRS and CDR2 is YFSETQ. V was pared by 1 base and J by 0 bases, with 7 bases between. CDR3 residues: CASSLRTANTGELFF. In DNA, the CDR3 is TGCGCCAGCAGCTTGCGGACAGCGAACACCGGGGAGCTGTTTTTT.

This clonotype has more than one count but fewer than ten. The rearrangement joins TRBV10-3 to TRBJ2-5; no clear D gene. CDR3 length: 11 amino acids. Trimming took off 6 bases at V and 5 bases at J, with 7 bases between the two ends. Per germline, CDR1 ENHRY and CDR2 SYGVKD. Here the CDR3 DNA reads TGTGCCATCAGAGACGCGGAGACCCAGTACTTC. The encoded protein is CAIRDAETQYF.

This clonotype has just a few counts. V and J are TRBV20-1 and TRBJ2-4; D might be TRBD1 (6 bases). The CDR3 extends over 13 amino acids. Germline assignment: CDR1 DFQATT and CDR2 SNEGSKA (reference sequence). The V end was cut by 6 bases, the J end by 0 bases, with 9 bases between. The CDR3: CSAQQGAKNIQYF. DNA for the CDR3: TGCAGTGCGCAACAGGGAGCCAAAAACATTCAGTACTTC.

This clonotype turned up a few times. The V gene is TRBV5-5, the J gene TRBJ2-7, with 8 positions matching TRBD1. The CDR3 covers 15 residues. The germline gives CDR1 SGHKS, CDR2 YYEKEE (reference sequence). J lost 3 bases, V lost 0 bases, and 5 bases had no gene match. This CDR3 reads CASSLAGDRSYEQYF. The CDR3 nucleotides read TGTGCCAGCAGCTTGGCGGGGGACAGGAGCTACGAGCAGTACTTC. Filled out from reference TRBV5-5 and TRBJ2-7, the complete variable domain reads DAGVTQSPTHLIKTRGQQVTLRCSPISGHKSVSWYQQVLGQGPQFIFQYYEKEERGRGNFPDRFSARQFPNYSSELNVNALLLGDSALYLCASSLAGDRSYEQYFGPGTRLTVT.

This clonotype came up many times. The V call is TRBV12-3 or TRBV12-4, the J call TRBJ2-5, with a tentative D call TRBD2 (6 bases). Trimming shortened V by 5 bases and J by 3 bases, and 13 bases separated the two germline ends. The CDR3 consists of 14 residues. DNA of the CDR3: TGTGCCAGCAGTCCGGGACTGATTAAAGAGACCCAGTACTTC. Encoded protein: CASSPGLIKETQYF.

In its sample, this clonotype was seen a few times. V is TRBV24-1 and J is TRBJ2-2; TRBD1 matches 10 bases. In germline, CDR1 is KGHDR, CDR2 SFDVKD. Losses at the gene ends were 5 bases for V and 0 bases for J; bases not matched to a gene: 8. The CDR3 loop spans 18 amino acids. CDR3 loop: CATSGLPGQGTNTGELFF. Here the CDR3 DNA reads TGTGCCACCAGTGGTCTTCCGGGACAGGGGACGAACACCGGGGAGCTGTTTTTT.

This clonotype was counted a few times. This chain joins TRBV6-1 and TRBJ2-1; 8 bases are shared with TRBD1. CDR1 is MNHNS, CDR2 SASEGT, per germline. The CDR3 totals 12 residues. The V and J ends lost 6 bases and 9 bases, in that order; junction bases with no gene match: 4. In DNA form, the CDR3 reads TGTGCCAGCAGCGGACAGGGAGGTGAGCAGTTCTTC. It yields the protein CASSGQGGEQFF.

This clonotype has ten or more counts. The chain combines TRBV29-1 with TRBJ2-3; weak D call: TRBD1 (6 bases). CDR1 SQVTM and CDR2 ANQGSEA come from the germline V gene. Trimming stripped 4 bases from V and 1 base from J, with 6 bases between. The CDR3 is 12 amino acids. CDR3 sequence (DNA): TGCAGCGTTGGGACAGGCACAGATACGCAGTATTTT. Translated: CSVGTGTDTQYF.

In this sample, this clonotype turned up a few times. The gene calls are TRBV6-5 and TRBJ1-2; TRBD1 agrees at 10 bases. Germline lookup yields CDR1 MNHEY and CDR2 SVGAGI. The V and J ends lost 6 bases and 7 bases, in that order; junction bases with no gene match: 2. The CDR3 loop spans 12 amino acids. In DNA, the CDR3 is TGTGCCAGCAGAGGGACAGGGGCTGGCTACACCTTC. It translates to CASRGTGAGYTF.

This chain joins TRBV20-1 and TRBJ2-3, with a possible D match to TRBD1 (6 bases). The CDR3 is 14 amino acids. Trimming stripped 2 bases from V and 0 bases from J, with 9 bases between. Germline V CDR1 and CDR2: DFQATT, SNEGSKA (reference sequence). Here the CDR3 DNA reads TGCAGTGCTAGACCGGGACACAGCACAGATACGCAGTATTTT. Protein: CSARPGHSTDTQYF.

This chain links TRBV27 with TRBJ2-1; D is possibly TRBD1 or TRBD2 (5 bases each). Germline lookup yields CDR1 MNHEY and CDR2 SMNVEV (reference sequence). Trimming stripped 6 bases from V and 7 bases from J, with 16 bases between. The CDR3 totals 14 residues. CDR3 nucleotide sequence: TGTGCCAGCAGCGACCGGGGACCTAGGAATGAGCAGTTCTTC. Encoded protein: CASSDRGPRNEQFF.

The chain joins TRBV7-8 to TRBJ2-1, with a tentative D call TRBD2 (6 bases). The V end lost 5 bases, the J end lost 10 bases, and 21 bases lay between the germline ends. The CDR3 contains 15 residues. Germline V CDR1 and CDR2: SGHVS, FQNEAQ. DNA of the CDR3: TGTGCCAGCAGCCCTCGGGACTCTACAGGCACAGAGCAGTTCTTC. It codes for CASSPRDSTGTEQFF.

The gene calls are TRBV2 and TRBJ2-1; D not certain. V was cut by 4 bases and J by 0 bases, with 10 bases left in between. Per the germline V gene, CDR1 is SNHLY and CDR2 is FYNNEI. This CDR3 has 15 residues. CDR3 coding DNA: TGTGCCAGCAGTGGCGTCAGCAGCTCCTACAATGAGCAGTTCTTC. Translating gives CASSGVSSSYNEQFF.

The chain joins TRBV10-1 to TRBJ2-5; the match to TRBD1 covers 8 bases. This CDR3 has 16 residues. J was trimmed by 2 bases and V by 3 bases; bases with no gene match: 8. Looked up from germline, CDR1 is WNHNN and CDR2 is SYGVQD (reference sequence). CDR3 DNA: TGCGCCAGCAGTGATGCCGGGACAGGACCACAAGAGACCCAGTACTTC. Translating gives CASSDAGTGPQETQYF.

This clonotype was detected only a few times. The rearrangement joins TRBV20-1 to TRBJ2-1; TRBD2 might be the D (6 bases). In germline, CDR1 is DFQATT, CDR2 SNEGSKA (reference sequence). The ends were cut back, 6 bases at V and 0 bases at J, with 18 bases in the middle. CDR3 length: 16 residues. The DNA for the CDR3 is TGCAGTGCCCCGACCGCTAGCGCAAGCTCCTACAATGAGCAGTTCTTC. Translation: CSAPTASASSYNEQFF.

The V gene is TRBV6-2 or TRBV6-3, the J gene TRBJ2-7; TRBD1 matches 7 bases. Germline lookup yields CDR1 MNHEY and CDR2 SVGEGT. The V segment lost 0 bases and the J segment 2 bases; nucleotides outside the gene matches: 7. CDR3 length: 16 residues. The CDR3 DNA follows: TGTGCCAGCAGTTACTCGACAGGGTTAATCGCCTACGAGCAGTACTTC. This encodes CASSYSTGLIAYEQYF.

This rearrangement joins TRBV24-1 to TRBJ2-6, with D tentatively TRBD2 (6 bases). The CDR3 has 16 amino acids. Per the germline V gene, CDR1 is KGHDR and CDR2 is SFDVKD. Trimming stripped 4 bases from V and 2 bases from J, with 11 bases between. CDR3 residues: CATSEMGEAGANVLTF. The CDR3 DNA is TGTGCCACCAGTGAAATGGGGGAGGCTGGGGCCAACGTCCTGACTTTC.

A remark on this clonotype: A read error may account for a junction end that differs from germline. The chain employs TRBV6-1 and TRBJ2-2, with D possibly called TRBD1 or TRBD2 (5 bases each). Germline V lookup: CDR1 MNHNS, CDR2 SASEGT. This CDR3 spans 13 amino acids. The CDR3 is CASSRQMTGEPFF. CDR3 coding DNA: TGTGCCAGCAGTCGACAGATGACCGGGGAGCCGTTTTTT.

This clonotype was detected only a few times. At one end, the junction sequence differs from germline, possibly due to a read error. The chain recombines TRBV15 with TRBJ2-5, with D unresolved. The CDR3 sequence is 13 residues long. CDR1 LNHNV and CDR2 YYDKDF come from the germline V gene (reference sequence). CDR3 nucleotide sequence: TGTGCCACCAGCAGAGGAGGTTCTGAGACCCTGTACTTC. This translates into CATSRGGSETLYF.

This clonotype was detected only a few times. The chain has TRBV4-3 and TRBJ1-3; no clear D gene. The CDR3 totals 15 residues. V lost 0 bases and J 3 bases, leaving 9 bases between the germline ends. Germline CDR1 and CDR2: LGHNA and YSLEER. The CDR3 DNA follows: TGCGCCAGCAGCCAAGATTCGGGTTTTGGAAACACCATATATTTT. This translates into CASSQDSGFGNTIYF.

This sequence joins TRBV20-1 and TRBJ2-3; 10 bases line up with TRBD2. CDR1 and CDR2 (germline): DFQATT, SNEGSKA (reference sequence). The CDR3 length is 15 residues. V lost 0 bases, J lost 4 bases, and 4 bases stayed unmatched. The CDR3, as DNA: TGCAGTGCTAGAGATCAGAGCGGGAGGGCAGATACGCAGTATTTT. This translates into CSARDQSGRADTQYF.

The V gene is TRBV6-1, the J gene TRBJ1-4; D remains ambiguous. V was shortened by 8 bases and J by 5 bases, with 12 bases between the two germline ends. Germline CDR1 reads MNHNS; CDR2 reads SASEGT. The CDR3 runs to 13 residues. The CDR3 coding sequence is TGTGCCAGCTCGGCAAACCGGAATGAAAAACTGTTTTTT. The encoded protein is CASSANRNEKLFF.

This clonotype was observed a handful of times. This chain links TRBV18 with TRBJ2-1; 10 nucleotides line up with TRBD2. The CDR3 length is 17 residues. The V gene's germline CDR1 is KGHSH and CDR2 LQKENI. The junction had 7 bases not matched to a gene; V was cut back by 1 base and J by 4 bases. The CDR3 is CASSPRTSGIGYNEQFF. DNA of the CDR3: TGTGCCAGCTCACCACGGACTAGCGGAATCGGATACAATGAGCAGTTCTTC.

The V call is TRBV6-2 or TRBV6-3, the J call TRBJ1-2; tentatively, D is TRBD1 (5 bases). The V and J ends lost 2 bases and 4 bases respectively, with 14 bases between them. CDR1 and CDR2 from the germline V gene are MNHEY and SVGEGT. This CDR3 has 15 amino acids. The CDR3 loop is CASSYPQTVPYGYTF. The CDR3 nucleotides read TGTGCCAGCAGTTACCCTCAGACAGTCCCCTATGGCTACACCTTC.

This clonotype showed up just once. The V gene is TRBV5-4, the J gene TRBJ1-2; D unresolved. The germline gives CDR1 SGHNT, CDR2 YYREEE (reference sequence). Trimming removed 4 bases from V and 4 bases from J, with 11 bases in between. The CDR3 extends over 13 amino acids. In DNA form, the CDR3 reads TGTGCCAGCAGCCCGGAAGGCAGCTATGGCTACACCTTC. Residues: CASSPEGSYGYTF.

This clonotype was picked up a small number of times. The J gene is TRBJ1-5, the V gene TRBV7-2; 7 bases fit TRBD1. The germline V gene encodes CDR1 SGHTA and CDR2 FQGNSA. The length of the CDR3 is 15 residues. V lost 1 base, J lost 6 bases, and 6 bases stayed unmatched. The CDR3 nucleotides read TGTGCCAGCAGCTTAGAACAGGGGTTAGGTCAGCCCCAGCATTTT. It specifies CASSLEQGLGQPQHF.